This T cell receptor (beta chain) was identified during a study of blood T cell repertoires in COVID-19. Study-wide context: Samples came from the United States, Italy and Spain, spanning acute and convalescent COVID-19. PBMCs, B-cell-depleted T cells, or T cells were the source of the cDNA or gDNA that made up the material.

Categorization into cohorts depended on clinical history that participants reported. Original analysis: It was from reference gene primer amplification that nucleated cell counts were estimated. The data were produced by immunoSEQ multiplex PCR, yet TCRdb's version contains in-frame clones alone and is incomplete. The D gene and trimming were derived from the DNA, and the V and J assignments and clone size from that table. The sample contains approximately 350,000 clones, about 90% of which appear only once. The trim removed 4 bases at V and 6 bases at J, leaving 7 bases unmatched. The CDR3 consists of 16 residues. Germline CDR1 MGHRA, CDR2 YSYEKL.

Sequenced input: PBMCs or T cells enriched from blood (not recorded which). The V and J genes are TRBV4-1 and TRBJ1-4; TRBD1 matches 11 bases. The source is a woman in her 30s who had recovered from COVID-19. The CDR3 coding sequence is TGCGCCAGCAGCCCCTTCGGACAGGGGGCGTATGAAAAACTGTTTTTT. It yields the protein CASSPFGQGAYEKLFF.